These 25 T cell receptor beta chains were all obtained from the same sample, sequenced in a study of CD8 T cells in ankylosing spondylitis (TCRdb year 2017). Library construction relied on 5' RACE. The sequencer was an Illumina HiSeq 2500. Starting from the raw public reads, TCRdb applied fastp trimming at Q25, assembled clones with MiXCR and retained in-frame beta chains. Every entry covers one CDR3 protein and lists the most common genes and DNA from its rows. The sample has 150,000 to 200,000 distinct CDR3 sequences on record, over 10% of them singletons. The top ten clones comprise approximately 9.9% of the sample. Material: blood, either unsorted or a sorted T cell fraction (not recorded which). The receptors derive from a female donor with ankylosing spondylitis or in good health (not recorded which).

This clonotype was picked up many times. The V and J genes are TRBV20-1 and TRBJ2-5; D is unresolved. The CDR3 runs to 15 residues. V dropped 0 bases and J dropped 1 base, with 12 bases sitting between them. The germline V gene encodes CDR1 DFQATT and CDR2 SNEGSKA (reference sequence). The CDR3 here is CSARDRLGSQETQYF. In DNA form, the CDR3 reads TGCAGTGCTAGAGATCGGTTGGGCAGCCAAGAGACCCAGTACTTC.

About this clonotype: Since a much larger clone is just one base distant, this may be a read error. This chain links TRBV12-3 or TRBV12-4 with TRBJ2-1; 7 bases are a match to TRBD2. The CDR3 contains 15 residues. The DNA for the CDR3 is TGTGTCAGCAGTTCAGGCGGGAGTCCCTACAATGAGCAGTTCTTC. It is translated as CVSSSGGSPYNEQFF.

This clonotype was observed at least ten times. The V call is TRBV12-3 or TRBV12-4, the J call TRBJ1-1; 8 nucleotides align to TRBD1. V gave up 4 bases and J gave up 0 bases; unmatched junction bases: 7. The CDR3 loop spans 16 amino acids. CDR3: CASSSDRALMNTEAFF. The CDR3 nucleotides read TGTGCCAGCAGTTCGGACAGGGCCTTAATGAACACTGAAGCTTTCTTT.

This chain uses TRBV29-1 with TRBJ2-1; 8 nucleotides match TRBD1. V dropped 7 bases and J dropped 8; count of bases not matched to a gene: 13. Germline CDR1 is SQVTM and CDR2 is ANQGSEA. The CDR3 spans 14 residues. DNA of the CDR3: TGCAGCGCCAAAATGAGACAGGGGCCAGATGAGCAGTTCTTC. This encodes CSAKMRQGPDEQFF.

This clonotype occurred many times. This chain links TRBV5-1 with TRBJ2-1; D possibly corresponds to TRBD2 (6 bases). The CDR3 runs to 16 residues. Germline V gene lookup returns CDR1 SGHRS and CDR2 YFSETQ. V lost 4 bases to trimming and J lost 8 bases, with 22 bases between them. The CDR3 region has the DNA TGCGCCAGCAGCCCTAGCGTCAACCGACGCGGCGATGAGCAGTTCTTC. It encodes CASSPSVNRRGDEQFF. Based on the CDR3 plus reference TRBV5-1 and TRBJ2-1, the full variable domain is KAGVTQTPRYLIKTRGQQVTLSCSPISGHRSVSWYQQTPGQGLQFLFEYFSETQRNKGNFPGRFSGRQFSNSRSEMNVSTLELGDSALYLCASSPSVNRRGDEQFFGPGTRLTVL.

This clonotype was recorded many times. This chain links TRBV3-1 with TRBJ1-3; possibly TRBD1 for D (6 bases). From germline, CDR1 is LGHDT and CDR2 YNNKEL (reference sequence). Trimming pared 0 bases from V and 0 bases from J, leaving 6 bases between. The CDR3 runs 15 residues. The DNA for the CDR3 is TGTGCCAGCAGCCAAGAGGACAGCTCTGGAAACACCATATATTTT. This translates into CASSQEDSSGNTIYF.

This clonotype was detected ten times or more. This sequence joins TRBV7-2 and TRBJ1-5; D not certain. CDR1 is SGHTA, CDR2 FQGNSA, per germline. V was cut by 0 bases and J by 3 bases, with 3 bases left in between. This CDR3 contains 13 residues. CDR3 DNA: TGTGCCAGCAGCTTAGCAACCAATCAGCCCCAGCATTTT. Translating it yields CASSLATNQPQHF.

This clonotype has a count of ten or more. This chain connects TRBV10-3 to TRBJ2-7; 11 positions agree with TRBD2. The CDR3 length is 14 residues. V gave up 6 bases and J gave up 3 bases; unmatched junction bases: 4. Looked up from germline, CDR1 is ENHRY and CDR2 is SYGVKD. The CDR3 nucleotides are TGTGCCATCAGCCAGACTAGCGGGATCTACGAGCAGTACTTC. Translated, it gives CAISQTSGIYEQYF.

This clonotype was seen many times. The chain combines TRBV10-3 with TRBJ2-7; D uncertain. The CDR3 spans 9 residues. Germline V gives CDR1 ENHRY, CDR2 SYGVKD. Trimming took off 7 bases at V and 5 bases at J, with 3 bases between the two ends. Written as DNA, the CDR3 is TGTGCCATCAATAACGAGCAGTACTTC. Protein: CAINNEQYF.

On this clonotype itself: Sequence at one end of the junction differs from germline and may be a read error. The chain is built from TRBV20-1 and TRBJ2-1; D might be TRBD1 (5 bases). Germline lookup yields CDR1 DFQATT and CDR2 SNEGSKA (reference sequence). The CDR3 loop spans 15 amino acids. This CDR3 reads CSARGRGSSYNEQFF. The CDR3 nucleotides read TGCAGTGCGAGAGGAAGGGGCAGCTCCTACAATGAGCAGTTCTTC.

V gene TRBV5-1 combines with J gene TRBJ2-1; possible D gene TRBD1, 6 bases. Trimming took off 4 bases at V and 0 bases at J, with 11 bases between the two ends. The CDR3 extends over 15 amino acids. Germline CDR1 is SGHRS and CDR2 is YFSETQ. DNA for the CDR3: TGCGCCAGCAGCATACAGGGTGGCTCCTACAATGAGCAGTTCTTC. Translated: CASSIQGGSYNEQFF.

This clonotype was seen at least ten times. The chain carries TRBV24-1 and TRBJ2-2, with 14 bases fitting TRBD2. This CDR3 comprises 17 residues. V was pared by 7 bases and J by 4 bases, with 7 bases of the junction left unmatched. The germline V gene encodes CDR1 KGHDR and CDR2 SFDVKD. CDR3 DNA: TGTGCCACCAGGGGACTAGCGGGAGTCCGCGGCACCGGGGAGCTGTTTTTT. Amino acid sequence: CATRGLAGVRGTGELFF.

This clonotype was detected many times. This chain links TRBV11-2 with TRBJ1-4; D not certain. Between the trimmed V and J ends, which lost 5 bases and 4 bases, there was a span of 26 bases. The CDR3 runs to 19 residues. Germline-derived CDR1 and CDR2 are SGHAT and FQNNGV. CDR3 nucleotides: TGTGCCAGCAGCCCGAGGACTCTAGGCCTGTTCTTAAATAATGAAAAACTGTTTTTT. Translation: CASSPRTLGLFLNNEKLFF.

This clonotype was counted many times. The chain is built from TRBV20-1 and TRBJ2-7; TRBD1 matches at 7 bases. The germline V gene has CDR1 DFQATT and CDR2 SNEGSKA (reference sequence). This CDR3 has 13 residues. Trimming at V came to 2 bases and at J to 7 bases, leaving 8 bases not matched to a gene. CDR3 DNA: TGCAGTGCTAGATGGGACAGCAAAGGAGAGCAGTACTTC. As protein: CSARWDSKGEQYF.

The chain couples TRBV15 to TRBJ1-4, with TRBD1 as a possible D gene (6 bases). V lost 3 bases to trimming and J lost 3 bases, with 11 bases between them. The CDR3 has 15 amino acids. Germline V gene data show CDR1 as LNHNV and CDR2 as YYDKDF (reference sequence). The DNA of the CDR3 is TGTGCCACCAGCAGGTCAGGGGCGGCTAATGAAAAACTGTTTTTT. Protein: CATSRSGAANEKLFF.

This clonotype occurred many times. V usage is TRBV28 and J usage is TRBJ2-2; D uncertain. The germline V gene has CDR1 MDHEN and CDR2 SYDVKM. Trimming shortened V by 10 bases and J by 5 bases, and 5 bases separated the two germline ends. The CDR3 extends over 10 amino acids. For the CDR3, the DNA is TGTGCCACCTCGACCGGGGAGCTGTTTTTT. It is translated as CATSTGELFF.

In this sample, this clonotype turned up many times. The chain combines TRBV29-1 with TRBJ1-4; D ambiguous. Germline assignment: CDR1 SQVTM and CDR2 ANQGSEA. This CDR3 region has 13 residues. V lost 6 bases and J 7 bases, leaving 15 bases between the germline ends. In DNA, the CDR3 is TGCAGCGTAGCCCACTCCGAGGGTGAAAAACTGTTTTTT. Its translation: CSVAHSEGEKLFF. Using reference TRBV29-1 and TRBJ1-4 for the parts outside the CDR3, the full variable domain is SAVISQKPSRDICQRGTSLTIQCQVDSQVTMMFWYRQQPGQSLTLIATANQGSEATYESGFVIDKFPISRPNLTFSTLTVSNMSPEDSSIYLCSVAHSEGEKLFFGSGTQLSVL.

V and J are TRBV18 and TRBJ2-1; 10 bases are a match to TRBD1. The junction had 7 bases not matched to a gene; V was cut back by 5 bases and J by 12 bases. CDR3 length: 13 residues. In germline, CDR1 is KGHSH, CDR2 LQKENI. The chain's CDR3 is CASSSDRGQVQFF. The CDR3, as DNA: TGTGCCAGCTCATCAGACAGGGGGCAGGTGCAGTTCTTC.

This clonotype was detected a few times. This chain links TRBV12-3 or TRBV12-4 with TRBJ2-7; D is perhaps TRBD1 (6 bases). The CDR3 loop spans 13 amino acids. Trimming pared 1 base from V and 6 bases from J, leaving 10 bases between. Written as DNA, the CDR3 is TGTGCCAGCAGTTTAGTGACAGGCCCCGAGCAGTACTTC. It translates to CASSLVTGPEQYF.

The table lists this clonotype with a few counts. The rearrangement links TRBV28 to TRBJ2-7, with D tentatively TRBD2 (6 bases). The CDR3 is 16 residues long. Between the trimmed V and J ends, which lost 3 bases and 1 base, there was a span of 16 bases. Germline V gene sequence: CDR1 MDHEN, CDR2 SYDVKM. CDR3 coding DNA: TGTGCCAGCAGTTTCAGCGGGCAGGGATCTTCCTACGAGCAGTACTTC. Amino acids: CASSFSGQGSSYEQYF. The complete variable domain, with remaining parts taken from reference TRBV28 and TRBJ2-7, reads DVKVTQSSRYLVKRTGEKVFLECVQDMDHENMFWYRQDPGLGLRLIYFSYDVKMKEKGDIPEGYSVSREKKERFSLILESASTNQTSMYLCASSFSGQGSSYEQYFGPGTRLTVT.

In its sample, this clonotype was seen many times. The chain carries TRBV20-1 and TRBJ2-3; TRBD2 aligns across 9 bases. With 8 bases clipped from V and 5 bases from J, the junction kept 11 bases outside the gene matches. Germline lookup yields CDR1 DFQATT and CDR2 SNEGSKA (reference sequence). This CDR3 contains 14 residues. The CDR3 DNA follows: TGCAGTCGTGCGTACCTAGCGGGACTAGATACGCAGTATTTT. Translating gives CSRAYLAGLDTQYF.

This clonotype appeared many times. The chain has TRBV11-2 and TRBJ2-1, with 7 bases that match TRBD2. The CDR3 is made up of 16 amino acids. Germline CDR1 is SGHAT and CDR2 is FQNNGV. With 6 bases clipped from V and 0 bases from J, the junction kept 8 bases outside the gene matches. The CDR3 bases are TGTGCCAGCAGACCAATCAGGACTAGCTCCTACAATGAGCAGTTCTTC. Its translation is CASRPIRTSSYNEQFF.

This clonotype was detected ten times or more. The V call is TRBV7-2, the J call TRBJ2-7; D not resolved. The V end was cut by 4 bases, the J end by 3 bases, with 7 bases between. CDR1 and CDR2 from the germline V gene are SGHTA and FQGNSA. CDR3 size: 12 residues. The CDR3 DNA is TGTGCCAGCAGCTCGACTTTCTACGAGCAGTACTTC. Translated: CASSSTFYEQYF.

V gene TRBV15 combines with J gene TRBJ2-2; no clear D. The CDR3 is made up of 16 amino acids. In germline, CDR1 is LNHNV, CDR2 YYDKDF (reference sequence). Trimming cost V 0 bases and J 1 base, with 9 bases left between them. The CDR3: CATSRDLAGNTGELFF. The CDR3 nucleotides read TGTGCCACCAGCAGAGATCTGGCAGGGAACACCGGGGAGCTGTTTTTT.

This sequence joins TRBV7-2 and TRBJ1-5; D is undetermined. This CDR3 comprises 13 residues. The germline V gene has CDR1 SGHTA and CDR2 FQGNSA. V lost 5 bases to trimming and J lost 5 bases, with 10 bases between them. This CDR3 reads CASSPRRDQPQHF. The CDR3 DNA sequence: TGTGCCAGCAGCCCAAGACGGGATCAGCCCCAGCATTTT.